This record looks at one T cell receptor (beta chain) sequence and its context. Only a few counts were recorded for this clone. Its antigen is not yet known. It has no much larger one-base neighbor in the sample; base qualities were not kept. The library was generated by the immunoSEQ multiplex PCR assay. TCRdb stores this immuneACCESS table with in-frame sequences only. Part of the clones is absent; in the studies checked, under half of the shortfall reflects unresolved V genes, and no reason is known for the rest. The sample records 55,000 to 75,000 clones, 80% to 95% of which are singletons. The ten most abundant clones make up approximately 4.2% of the sample. This entry belongs to a study of technical replicates of blood from a few donors (dated by TCRdb to about 2017). This receptor was identified in a human donor in good health. Some clones in this sample may be carry-over from other donors' samples. The sequenced sample was PBMCs.

The DNA sequence reads TGTGCCAGCAGACCCCATGGACTGGACACTGAAGCTTTCTTT. The translation is CASRPHGLDTEAFF. The chain joins TRBV27 to TRBJ1-1; the D gene assignment is ambiguous. V is clipped by 6 bases and J by 3 bases, and the sequence between their germline boundaries is 14 bases long. Counted from cysteine to phenylalanine, this CDR3 has 14 amino acids. This entry keeps only the CDR3 DNA: 42 bases, framed from base 1. CDR1 MNHEY and CDR2 SMNVEV were looked up in the germline V gene (reference sequence).